The 30 T cell receptor beta chains presented below share a single source sample, sequenced in a study of blood T cell repertoires in COVID-19. Here immunoSEQ multiplex PCR was the method, and the copy in TCRdb shows in-frame clones only, minus some. The sample lists about 140,000 clones; about nine tenths were seen once. Sequencing input: peripheral blood. The receptors here all came from a human donor in a cohort sampled during active COVID-19.

In DNA, the CDR3 is TGTGCCTGGAGTGCTCTAGCTAGCGGGGATACCAAATACGAGCAGTACTTC. This translates into CAWSALASGDTKYEQYF. The chain carries TRBV30 and TRBJ2-7, with 9 positions matching TRBD2. CDR1 and CDR2 from the germline V gene are GTSNPN and SVGIG (reference sequence). The CDR3 runs to 17 residues. The junction had 14 bases not matched to a gene; V was cut back by 1 base and J by 4 bases.

This clone appeared a single time. V and J are TRBV10-3 and TRBJ1-1, with TRBD1 identical over 12 bases. The CDR3 has 14 residues. CDR1 is ENHRY and CDR2 is SYGVKD in the germline V gene. The V segment lost 6 bases and the J segment 6 bases; nucleotides outside the gene matches: 5. This CDR3 is CAIRGQGAYPEAFF. CDR3 nucleotides: TGTGCCATCAGGGGACAGGGGGCTTACCCTGAAGCTTTCTTT.

The chain carries TRBV4-1 and TRBJ1-2, with 7 bases fitting TRBD1. The CDR3 loop spans 14 amino acids. Per the germline V gene, CDR1 is MGHRA and CDR2 is YSYEKL. V was pared by 5 bases and J by 4 bases, with 7 bases of the junction left unmatched. The CDR3 spells CASSTGTESYGYTF. In DNA, the CDR3 is TGCGCCAGCAGCACCGGGACAGAGTCCTATGGCTACACCTTC.

The J gene is TRBJ2-5, the V gene TRBV6-2 or TRBV6-3; perhaps TRBD2 as D (5 bases). Germline loops: CDR1 MNHEY, CDR2 SVGEGT. V shed 6 bases and J shed 5 bases, with 10 bases lying between them. The CDR3 spans 12 residues. The CDR3 region has the DNA TGTGCCAGCAGCCACCCGGGGGAGACCCAGTACTTC. Translating gives CASSHPGETQYF.

The chain couples TRBV4-2 to TRBJ2-3, with TRBD2 matching over 9 bases. This CDR3 spans 18 amino acids. CDR1 and CDR2 (germline): LGHNA, YNFKEQ. With V trimmed by 0 bases and J by 0 bases, 7 bases remained unmatched. In nucleotides, the CDR3 is TGTGCCAGCAGCCAAGATCTAAGCGGGGGGCCTAGCACAGATACGCAGTATTTT. This sequence encodes CASSQDLSGGPSTDTQYF.

This clone has only one observation. The CDR3 loop is CARGQVNEKLFF. Written as DNA, the CDR3 is TGTGCCAGGGGTCAGGTTAATGAAAAACTGTTTTTT. The rearrangement links TRBV2 to TRBJ1-4; D is ambiguous. Germline V gene sequence: CDR1 SNHLY, CDR2 FYNNEI. CDR3 length: 12 residues. Deletions cut 9 bases from V and 4 bases from J, with 9 bases between.

This chain joins TRBV19 and TRBJ1-2; 10 nucleotides line up with TRBD1. This CDR3 has 15 amino acids. Trimming removed 6 bases from V and 0 bases from J; junction bases left unmatched: 4. The germline V gene encodes CDR1 LNHDA and CDR2 SQIVND (reference sequence). The CDR3 sequence: CASSRTGGANYGYTF. The CDR3 DNA sequence: TGTGCCAGTAGCCGGACAGGGGGAGCTAACTATGGCTACACCTTC.

This clone was seen only once. This CDR3 reads CASARASGTYEQYF. The CDR3 DNA follows: TGTGCCAGCGCTCGGGCTAGCGGAACCTACGAGCAGTACTTC. V is TRBV11-1 and J is TRBJ2-7, with 7 positions matching TRBD2. Germline loops: CDR1 SGHAT, CDR2 FQDESV (reference sequence). The CDR3 is made up of 14 amino acids. Trimming cost V 8 bases and J 2 bases; bases outside gene matches: 9. The full variable domain, in which reference TRBV11-1 and TRBJ2-7 provide the parts outside the CDR3, is EAEVAQSPRYKITEKSQAVAFWCDPISGHATLYWYRQILGQGPELLVQFQDESVVDDSQLPKDRFSAERLKGVDSTLKIQPAELGDSAMYLCASARASGTYEQYFGPGTRLTVT.

The chain uses TRBV4-1 and TRBJ1-1; TRBD1 matches 8 bases. Trimming cost V 1 base and J 3 bases; bases outside gene matches: 10. This CDR3 has 17 residues. The germline CDR1 and CDR2 sequences are MGHRA and YSYEKL. DNA for the CDR3: TGCGCCAGCAGCCAAGCCGCCTCGACAGGGGCGGACACTGAAGCTTTCTTT. Its protein product is CASSQAASTGADTEAFF.

The genes are TRBV30 and TRBJ2-5, with D unresolved. The CDR3 is 14 amino acids. Trimming removed 8 bases from V and 0 bases from J, with 16 bases in between. CDR1 is GTSNPN, CDR2 SVGIG, per germline (reference sequence). The CDR3 loop reads CAGGGPSDQETQYF. The CDR3 DNA follows: TGTGCCGGTGGTGGGCCGTCTGACCAAGAGACCCAGTACTTC.

V and J are TRBV5-6 and TRBJ2-4; D is perhaps TRBD1 (5 bases). V was pared by 2 bases and J by 3 bases, with 6 bases between. From germline, CDR1 is SGHDT and CDR2 YYEEEE. The CDR3 has 13 amino acids. The CDR3 nucleotides are TGTGCCAGCAGCTTCGACAGCAAAAACATTCAGTACTTC. It specifies CASSFDSKNIQYF.

The chain carries TRBV19 and TRBJ1-6; 7 nucleotides line up with TRBD1. The CDR3 sequence is 14 residues long. Germline CDR1 is LNHDA and CDR2 is SQIVND (reference sequence). V lost 3 bases and J lost 5; bases outside the gene matches: 1. In DNA, the CDR3 is TGTGCCAGTAGTATTCAGGGGGATAATTCACCCCTCCACTTT. Protein: CASSIQGDNSPLHF. Using reference TRBV19 and TRBJ1-6 for the parts outside the CDR3, the full variable domain is DGGITQSPKYLFRKEGQNVTLSCEQNLNHDAMYWYRQDPGQGLRLIYYSQIVNDFQKGDIAEGYSVSREKKESFPLTVTSAQKNPTAFYLCASSIQGDNSPLHFGNGTRLTVT.

V is TRBV19 and J is TRBJ2-1; no clear D gene. Germline V gene lookup returns CDR1 LNHDA and CDR2 SQIVND (reference sequence). V lost 6 bases, J lost 6 bases, and 18 bases lay in between. The CDR3 is 15 residues long. The CDR3 sequence is CASSPFRGPGNEQFF. The CDR3 DNA sequence: TGTGCCAGTAGCCCTTTTCGAGGCCCGGGCAATGAGCAGTTCTTC.

The chain recombines TRBV24-1 with TRBJ2-1; a possible D gene is TRBD1 (5 bases). Germline V lookup: CDR1 KGHDR, CDR2 SFDVKD. CDR3 length: 16 amino acids. With 1 base removed from V and 3 bases from J, the gap between germline ends came to 12 bases. Here the CDR3 DNA reads TGTGCCACCAGTGATTTTGCAGGGAATAGCTACAATGAGCAGTTCTTC. Protein: CATSDFAGNSYNEQFF.

The chain is built from TRBV9 and TRBJ2-5; D gene ambiguous. Germline V gene lookup returns CDR1 SGDLS and CDR2 YYNGEE. The V end lost 4 bases, the J end lost 7 bases, and 17 bases lay between the germline ends. The CDR3 is 14 residues long. CDR3 in DNA: TGTGCCAGCAGCAAAGACTCCAGCGCCGGGACCCAGTACTTC. Amino acids: CASSKDSSAGTQYF.

The chain recombines TRBV5-1 with TRBJ1-1; possibly TRBD1 for D (5 bases). Trimming pared 0 bases from V and 1 base from J, leaving 7 bases between. This CDR3 contains 14 residues. From germline, CDR1 is SGHRS and CDR2 YFSETQ. CDR3 coding DNA: TGCGCCAGCAGCTTGGGGACATCGAACACTGAAGCTTTCTTT. Translated, it gives CASSLGTSNTEAFF.

The chain is built from TRBV29-1 and TRBJ2-3, with TRBD1 identical over 7 bases. The ends lost 5 bases at V and 7 bases at J; junction bases unmatched: 6. Looked up from germline, CDR1 is SQVTM and CDR2 is ANQGSEA. The CDR3 totals 12 residues. The CDR3 region is CSVYRDSHTQYF. The CDR3 DNA follows: TGCAGCGTTTATCGGGACAGCCATACGCAGTATTTT.

The rearrangement uses TRBV19 and TRBJ1-3; TRBD1 matches 7 bases. From germline, CDR1 is LNHDA and CDR2 SQIVND (reference sequence). This CDR3 is 16 amino acids long. With 5 bases clipped from V and 0 bases from J, the junction kept 7 bases outside the gene matches. The CDR3 spells CASSLDRDLSGNTIYF. DNA for the CDR3: TGTGCCAGTAGTCTCGACAGGGACCTCTCTGGAAACACCATATATTTT.

The chain couples TRBV20-1 to TRBJ2-7; TRBD2 matches 7 bases. The trim removed 3 bases at V and 5 bases at J, leaving 7 bases unmatched. Germline-derived CDR1 and CDR2 are DFQATT and SNEGSKA (reference sequence). There are 13 residues in the CDR3. This CDR3 is CSASSGGPHEQYF. Here the CDR3 DNA reads TGCAGTGCTAGTTCGGGGGGACCCCACGAGCAGTACTTC.

The chain has TRBV20-1 and TRBJ2-5; maybe TRBD1 (6 bases). The CDR3 sequence is 11 residues long. The germline V and J ends were trimmed by 5 bases and 4 bases, with 8 bases remaining between them. Germline V lookup: CDR1 DFQATT, CDR2 SNEGSKA (reference sequence). CDR3 amino acids: CSARRGETQYF. The CDR3 nucleotides are TGCAGTGCTCGCAGGGGAGAGACCCAGTACTTC.

V gene TRBV27 combines with J gene TRBJ2-2; D possibly corresponds to TRBD2 (6 bases). This CDR3 has 13 residues. CDR1 is MNHEY and CDR2 is SMNVEV in the germline V gene (reference sequence). Trimming took 11 bases from V and 0 from J, leaving 10 bases between them. CDR3: CASRTTNTGELFF. CDR3 sequence (DNA): TGTGCCTCCCGGACTACGAACACCGGGGAGCTGTTTTTT.

J is TRBJ2-3 and V is TRBV4-3; D remains unclear. CDR3 length: 14 amino acids. The V end lost 0 bases, the J end lost 2 bases, and 6 bases lay between the germline ends. Germline V gives CDR1 LGHNA, CDR2 YSLEER. The CDR3 reads CASSQESYTDTQYF. The CDR3, as DNA: TGCGCCAGCAGCCAAGAATCTTACACAGATACGCAGTATTTT.

This rearrangement joins TRBV3-1 (or the pseudogene TRBV3-2) to TRBJ1-1; unclear D gene. The V and J ends lost 5 bases and 4 bases respectively, with 17 bases between them. Germline loops: CDR1 LGHDT, CDR2 YNNKEL (reference sequence). This CDR3 spans 15 amino acids. CDR3 bases: TGTGCCAGCAGCTCCCCGTTGGGAGGTAGCACTGAAGCTTTCTTT. Translated: CASSSPLGGSTEAFF.

The sample holds one count of this clone. The chain recombines TRBV5-5 with TRBJ1-1, with unresolved D. The V end lost 2 bases, the J end lost 0 bases, and 8 bases lay between the germline ends. There are 14 residues in the CDR3. Germline CDR1 is SGHKS and CDR2 is YYEKEE (reference sequence). CDR3 protein: CASSLPGMNTEAFF. In DNA, the CDR3 is TGTGCCAGCAGCTTACCGGGGATGAACACTGAAGCTTTCTTT.

A note on this clone: No DNA is shown, since the ends of the CDR3 on it are uncertain; the CDR3 is the one TCRdb lists. The chain employs TRBV19 and TRBJ1-3; TRBD1, the D gene given by the table, was not confirmed from the DNA. Including both end residues, the CDR3 is 16 amino acids long. The germline V gene encodes CDR1 LNHDA and CDR2 SQIVND (reference sequence). CDR3 in amino acids: CASSILARSRGNTIYF.

A single count supports this clone. One end of the junction is discordant with germline, which a read error may explain. V gene TRBV12-3 or TRBV12-4 combines with J gene TRBJ1-2, with TRBD1 matching over 7 bases. This CDR3 is 13 amino acids long. The CDR3, as DNA: TGTGCCAGCACTTTAGGGGACAGCTATGGCTACACCTTC. This sequence encodes CASTLGDSYGYTF.

The chain uses TRBV10-3 and TRBJ1-5, with a possible D match to TRBD1 (6 bases). Germline CDR1 is ENHRY and CDR2 is SYGVKD. There are 14 residues in the CDR3. V gave up 3 bases and J gave up 4 bases, with 10 bases separating them. This chain's CDR3 is CAISEGGGNQPQHF. The CDR3 coding sequence is TGTGCCATCAGTGAAGGGGGAGGGAATCAGCCCCAGCATTTT.

The chain uses TRBV4-2 and TRBJ2-3, with 10 positions matching TRBD2. CDR3 length: 17 amino acids. Germline V gives CDR1 LGHNA, CDR2 YNFKEQ. With 0 bases clipped from V and 5 bases from J, the junction kept 8 bases outside the gene matches. CDR3 coding DNA: TGTGCCAGCAGCCAAGAACCTAGCGGGGGCGGTGGAGATACGCAGTATTTT. This gives the protein CASSQEPSGGGGDTQYF.

The chain employs TRBV24-1 and TRBJ2-1; 12 nucleotides agree with TRBD2. This CDR3 spans 17 amino acids. Looked up from germline, CDR1 is KGHDR and CDR2 is SFDVKD. J was trimmed by 0 bases and V by 2 bases; bases with no gene match: 1. Here the CDR3 reads CATSDSTSGGSYNEQFF. In nucleotides, the CDR3 is TGTGCCACCAGTGATTCGACTAGCGGGGGCTCCTACAATGAGCAGTTCTTC.

The J gene is TRBJ1-1, the V gene TRBV6-2 or TRBV6-3; TRBD1 might be the D (5 bases). The V and J ends lost 2 bases and 4 bases respectively, with 14 bases between them. Looked up from germline, CDR1 is MNHEY and CDR2 is SVGEGT. The CDR3 consists of 15 residues. For the CDR3, the DNA is TGTGCCAGCAGTTACGAGCGGGGGGGGTCCACTGAAGCTTTCTTT. The encoded protein is CASSYERGGSTEAFF.